These 7 T cell receptor beta chains originate from one sample sequenced in a study of cytomegalovirus exposure and HLA in healthy donors. Some clones are missing from TCRdb's copy, which holds only in-frame ones; the method was immunoSEQ multiplex PCR. The data contain 200,000 to 250,000 clones, around 86% of them seen just once; the ten biggest clones take up roughly 2%. Source material: PBMCs. Receptor source: a young woman in good health and CMV-seropositive.

The chain joins TRBV10-2 to TRBJ2-4; 7 bases match TRBD2. The CDR3 is 15 residues long. Germline CDR1 WSHSY, CDR2 SAAADI. J gave up 10 bases and V 0 bases, and 9 bases lay outside the gene matches. The CDR3 DNA sequence: TGCGCCAGCAGTGAGTCCCCGGGGAGGGGTCGAATTCAGTACTTC. Translated, it gives CASSESPGRGRIQYF.

This chain joins TRBV28 and TRBJ1-2; the match to TRBD1 covers 7 bases. Trimming at V came to 5 bases and at J to 6 bases, leaving 9 bases not matched to a gene. The CDR3 has 14 amino acids. Germline V gene sequence: CDR1 MDHEN, CDR2 SYDVKM. As DNA, the CDR3 is TGTGCCAGCAGTCCATGGCGGGACAGACATGGCTACACCTTC. As protein: CASSPWRDRHGYTF.

V gene TRBV15 combines with J gene TRBJ2-2, with D perhaps matching TRBD2 (5 bases). The CDR3 totals 15 residues. V was cut by 0 bases and J by 4 bases, with 9 bases left in between. Per the germline V gene, CDR1 is LNHNV and CDR2 is YYDKDF (reference sequence). Here the CDR3 DNA reads TGTGCCACCAGCAGAGAGGAGAGGGTCACCGGGGAGCTGTTTTTT. This encodes CATSREERVTGELFF.

The chain joins TRBV27 to TRBJ2-2; D is undetermined. V was shortened by 7 bases and J by 4 bases, with 13 bases between the two germline ends. The V gene's germline CDR1 is MNHEY and CDR2 SMNVEV (reference sequence). This CDR3 contains 14 residues. This chain's CDR3 is CASKYTVTTGELFF. The CDR3 DNA sequence: TGTGCCAGCAAATATACGGTTACCACCGGGGAGCTGTTTTTT.

The CDR3 sequence: CASSQVDRVEANYGYTF. CDR3 nucleotide sequence: TGCGCCAGCAGCCAGGTGGACAGGGTTGAAGCTAACTATGGCTACACCTTC. The chain is built from TRBV4-1 and TRBJ1-2; 8 nucleotides align to TRBD1. V gave up 3 bases and J gave up 0 bases; unmatched junction bases: 9. Germline-derived CDR1 and CDR2 are MGHRA and YSYEKL. The CDR3 runs to 17 residues.

The rearrangement uses TRBV6-5 and TRBJ2-7, with 11 bases lining up with TRBD1. The length of the CDR3 is 15 residues. Germline assignment: CDR1 MNHEY and CDR2 SVGAGI. V lost 6 bases, J lost 4 bases, and 8 bases stayed unmatched. CDR3 nucleotides: TGTGCCAGCAGCAAAGGGACAGGGGGATGGTACGAGCAGTACTTC. It translates to CASSKGTGGWYEQYF.

The CDR3 coding sequence is TGTGCCAGCAGTGTGGAGGGGACTGGAAACACCATATATTTT. Translating gives CASSVEGTGNTIYF. This chain uses TRBV25-1 with TRBJ1-3, with D possibly matching TRBD1 (5 bases). V gave up 4 bases and J gave up 2 bases, with 9 bases separating them. Germline lookup yields CDR1 MGHDK and CDR2 SYGVNS. The CDR3 spans 14 residues.